The 10 T cell receptor beta chains listed next were all sequenced from one sample in a study of regulatory T cells in long-lasting Graves disease. Documented time point: newly diagnosed GD, antithyroid drugs for less than 3 months. From PBMCs, RNA was extracted and then used to make the TCR library. Both iRepertoire HTBI primers and Arm-PCR of CDR3 regions were used to build the TCR beta libraries. TCRdb reanalysed the multiplex PCR reads using MiXCR and keeps one entry per CDR3 protein. The sample carries roughly 610,000 distinct CDR3 sequences, around 15% recorded once. Another study also made use of these data, one on T cells in Graves' hyperthyroidism and ophthalmopathy.

The starting material was peripheral blood mononuclear cells (PBMCs), obtained at new diagnosis, from a patient treated with antithyroid drugs. The receptor source for this set is a woman younger than 45 with Graves disease.

The chain uses TRBV5-1 and TRBJ2-3, with no clear D. Germline CDR1 and CDR2: SGHRS and YFSETQ. The V end was cut by 5 bases, the J end by 2 bases, with 12 bases between. This CDR3 is 14 amino acids long. The CDR3 bases are TGCGCCAGCAGAGCTAGGCGGAACACAGATACGCAGTATTTT. Amino acids: CASRARRNTDTQYF.

This sequence joins TRBV19 and TRBJ2-7, with TRBD2 identical over 7 bases. Germline V gives CDR1 LNHDA, CDR2 SQIVND (reference sequence). This CDR3 comprises 15 residues. Germline trimming cut 1 base from V and 3 bases from J; bases unmatched to any gene: 6. In DNA form, the CDR3 reads TGTGCCAGTAGTATAGGACTAGCTACCTTCTACGAGCAGTACTTC. Protein product: CASSIGLATFYEQYF. Using reference TRBV19 and TRBJ2-7 for the parts outside the CDR3, the full variable domain is DGGITQSPKYLFRKEGQNVTLSCEQNLNHDAMYWYRQDPGQGLRLIYYSQIVNDFQKGDIAEGYSVSREKKESFPLTVTSAQKNPTAFYLCASSIGLATFYEQYFGPGTRLTVT.

The gene calls are TRBV2 and TRBJ2-3; the match to TRBD2 covers 13 bases. V was pared by 6 bases and J by 2 bases, with 2 bases of the junction left unmatched. The CDR3 totals 15 residues. Germline V lookup: CDR1 SNHLY, CDR2 FYNNEI. The CDR3 region has the DNA TGTGCCAGCAGGGGACTAGCGGGACTCACAGATACGCAGTATTTT. The encoded protein is CASRGLAGLTDTQYF.

The chain is built from TRBV11-2 and TRBJ1-3; 8 positions match TRBD1. V gave up 7 bases and J gave up 7 bases; unmatched junction bases: 6. The CDR3 has 13 residues. Germline V gene sequence: CDR1 SGHAT, CDR2 FQNNGV. CDR3 DNA: TGTGCCAGCAAGACAGGGGCGAGGAACACCATATATTTT. Translated: CASKTGARNTIYF.

The V call is TRBV25-1, the J call TRBJ2-7; possibly TRBD2 for D (6 bases). This CDR3 is 14 amino acids long. Germline loops: CDR1 MGHDK, CDR2 SYGVNS. V lost 7 bases to trimming and J lost 6 bases, with 19 bases between them. Written as DNA, the CDR3 is TGTGCCAGCAAGGAGGCGGGAAGGGCGGGCGAGCAGTACTTC. Its protein is CASKEAGRAGEQYF.

This clonotype was recorded at least ten times. CDR3 bases: TGTGCCAGCACCCCGACAGGGTCACAAGAGACCCAGTACTTC. This encodes CASTPTGSQETQYF. This chain joins TRBV6-1 and TRBJ2-5, with 7 bases matching TRBD1. There are 14 residues in the CDR3. J lost 2 bases, V lost 7 bases, and 7 bases had no gene match. The V gene's germline CDR1 is MNHNS and CDR2 SASEGT.

Details on this clonotype: It may be a read error: a sequence one base away is much more abundant. CDR3: CASTIAGGLYDEHFF. CDR3 DNA: TGTGCCAGCACCATAGCGGGAGGACTTTACGATGAGCATTTCTTC. This sequence joins TRBV12-3 or TRBV12-4 and TRBJ2-1, with 10 bases matching TRBD2. CDR3 size: 15 residues.

This clonotype was seen ten or more times. V gene TRBV28 combines with J gene TRBJ1-5; 8 bases fit TRBD1. This CDR3 contains 15 residues. Germline V gene lookup returns CDR1 MDHEN and CDR2 SYDVKM. V was clipped by 3 bases and J by 5 bases; unmatched bases: 6. Written as DNA, the CDR3 is TGTGCCAGCAGTTTTATGGACAGGGAGCATCAGCCCCAGCATTTT. The encoded protein is CASSFMDREHQPQHF.

The chain combines TRBV28 with TRBJ2-3, with TRBD2 identical over 10 bases. Trimming cost V 4 bases and J 6 bases; bases outside gene matches: 13. CDR1 is MDHEN and CDR2 is SYDVKM in the germline V gene. The CDR3 spans 17 residues. The CDR3 loop reads CASSSLAGVKTSDTQYF. The CDR3 DNA reads as TGTGCCAGCAGTTCTCTAGCGGGAGTTAAGACGTCGGATACGCAGTATTTT.

This clonotype was seen repeatedly, ten times or more. CDR3 nucleotides: TGTGCCAGCAGCTTACAGAGGGCGGCCGGGGAGCTGTTTTTT. It is translated as CASSLQRAAGELFF. The chain combines TRBV11-2 with TRBJ2-2; D may be TRBD2 (5 bases). This CDR3 spans 14 amino acids. With 2 bases removed from V and 6 bases from J, the gap between germline ends came to 10 bases. Looked up from germline, CDR1 is SGHAT and CDR2 is FQNNGV.